The clone carrying this T cell receptor (beta chain) was recorded once. Profiling relied on immunoSEQ multiplex PCR, and the TCRdb table lists in-frame clones only, not all of them. The sample lists tens of thousands of clones, under 85% occurring once. The data are from a study of T cell clonotyping in hematopoietic cell transplantation. Study at large: Pretransplant recipient samples were taken after cytoreduction.

This CDR3 has 14 residues. V was clipped by 4 bases and J by 8 bases, with 18 bases between them. The germline gives CDR1 SGHRS, CDR2 YFSETQ. Time point specified: recipient sample about 28 days before transplant, after cytoreduction. Blood collection times were about day -28 and days 30, 100, 180 posttransplant. The sample here was peripheral blood mononuclear cells, taken before stem cell transplant. The chain uses TRBV5-1 and TRBJ1-2; no reliable D call. This sequence originates from a man aged 50 to 60 with myelodysplastic syndrome. Some clones in this sample may be carry-over from other donors' samples. The CDR3 reads CASSLTRPYNGYTF. DNA for the CDR3: TGCGCCAGCAGCCTGACGCGACCCTATAACGGCTACACCTTC. The variable domain in full, completed from reference TRBV5-1 and TRBJ1-2, reads KAGVTQTPRYLIKTRGQQVTLSCSPISGHRSVSWYQQTPGQGLQFLFEYFSETQRNKGNFPGRFSGRQFSNSRSEMNVSTLELGDSALYLCASSLTRPYNGYTFGSGTRLTVV.